Listed below are T cell receptor beta chains from one sample, sequenced in a study of cytomegalovirus exposure and HLA in healthy donors. TCRdb's copy holds only in-frame clones and misses some; the assay was immunoSEQ multiplex PCR. Of approximately 160,000 clones in the sample, around 85% are singletons; the top ten hold about 2%. The specimen sequenced was PBMCs. These receptor sequences come from a human donor in good health. Each CDR3 is given with its conserved first and last residue. Size is stated for part of the rows, as once, few or many counts, or as a class when the clone is expanded.

clone_size	j_call	v_call	cdr3_aa
-	TRBJ2-7	TRBV14	CASSQVLRLGEQYF
-	TRBJ1-2	TRBV7-3	CASSQQGYLGYTF
-	TRBJ1-6	TRBV10-3	CAISESEVFFSYNSPLHF
-	TRBJ2-7	TRBV19	CASSIGFGQGNEQYF
-	TRBJ1-2	TRBV10-3	CAISEYGGQGAVGYTF
once	TRBJ1-4	TRBV6-4	CASRRTGATNEKLFF
-	TRBJ1-6	TRBV27	CASSLSLFGRGGNSPLHF
few	TRBJ1-1	TRBV4-3	CASSYSGREAFF
-	TRBJ2-3	TRBV6-6	CASSTDSFRYSDTQYF
-	TRBJ1-2	TRBV19	CASSIDRGYGYTF
-	TRBJ1-1	TRBV6-1	CASREITGATEAFF
-	TRBJ2-2	TRBV7-6	CASSLSTSGVSTGELFF
-	TRBJ2-5	TRBV9	CASSNGLAVKETQYF
-	TRBJ1-1	TRBV5-1	CASSWKPGGEAFF
few	TRBJ1-5	TRBV5-1	CASSLGAGSNQPQHF
-	TRBJ2-1	TRBV4-2	CASSQDDRSNNEQFF
-	TRBJ1-4	TRBV5-4	CASSSTTEDGKLFF
-	TRBJ2-3	TRBV5-1	CASSPGAEDTQYF
-	TRBJ2-7	TRBV19	CASSIGTGAYEQYF
-	TRBJ2-7	TRBV18	CASSPPPGFPYEQYF
-	TRBJ2-3	TRBV7-2	CASSNSGGWKKTDTQYF
-	TRBJ1-6	TRBV7-6	CASSPWADNSPLHF
-	TRBJ2-7	TRBV7-2	CASSPEGSEQYF
-	TRBJ2-5	TRBV6-5	CASSQNPQGLHEYF
few	TRBJ2-5	TRBV6-1	CASRKGQGAQETQYF
-	TRBJ1-6	TRBV6-5	CASSASGTGGGPLHF
-	TRBJ1-6	TRBV7-2	CASSSAGTANSPLHF
-	TRBJ1-2	TRBV7-9	CASSSTLTGTGGNGYTF
-	TRBJ2-7	TRBV6-6	CASSYTTSGLSYEQYF
-	TRBJ1-2	TRBV21-1	CASSKARYYGYTF
-	TRBJ2-7	TRBV7-8	CASSSYTGESGEQYF
few	TRBJ2-3	TRBV5-1	CASSLAGAFSTDTQYF
-	TRBJ2-1	TRBV11-2	CASSLGTSGGRPEGEQFF
-	TRBJ2-1	TRBV19	CASSRGGHYNEQFF
-	TRBJ2-5	TRBV11-3	CASSPPGGETQYF
few	TRBJ2-1	TRBV5-1	CASSLFRTGWFF
-	TRBJ1-1	TRBV13	CASSPRDRGLAFF
-	TRBJ2-5	TRBV11-2	CASNTPSSGGWGETQYF
-	TRBJ1-2	TRBV6-1	CASTESYSMYYGYTF
-	TRBJ2-6	TRBV2	CASGGPFSGANVLTF
-	TRBJ2-3	TRBV5-1	CASSGGTSGTITDTQYF
-	TRBJ1-5	TRBV6-6	CASSYLPEGGPQHF
-	TRBJ2-5	TRBV12-5	CASGPSGAGLETQYF
-	TRBJ2-7	TRBV2	CASSEDFSYEQYF
few	TRBJ1-1	TRBV4-2	CASRPGNTEAFF
-	TRBJ2-3	TRBV4-3	CASSPRTGLDTQYF
-	TRBJ2-3	TRBV19	CASSSPPGLIADTQYF
-	TRBJ1-5	TRBV5-8	CASTFVARSNQPQHF
-	TRBJ2-7	TRBV6-6	CASSDDRAYYEQYF
-	TRBJ2-3	TRBV7-9	CASSLIYVLADSTDTQYF
-	TRBJ2-3	TRBV14	CASSPWTGFSSTDTQYF
-	TRBJ1-4	TRBV5-6	CASSRRDRGGRRPNEKLFF
once	TRBJ2-7	TRBV6-1	CASSVRTAPPYEQYF